This passage covers 32 T cell receptor beta chains from one sample sequenced in a study of T cells in Graves' hyperthyroidism and ophthalmopathy. What was amplified from RNA transcripts were TCR beta CDR3 regions. First-round RT-PCR targeting the TCR CDR3 was performed with the HTBI primer set. TCRdb processed the multiplex PCR reads anew with MiXCR; each CDR3 protein has one entry. The profile shows hundreds of thousands of distinct CDR3 sequences, roughly 15% of them singletons. What was sequenced was blood. The receptors stem from a woman aged 18-29 years with Graves' hyperthyroidism.

DNA of the CDR3: TGCAGTGCTAGATTCTACCCCCGGCGATATCCTACAAACAATGAGCAGTTCTTC. Its protein is CSARFYPRRYPTNNEQFF. The chain uses TRBV20-1 and TRBJ2-1, with D hard to call. CDR3 length: 18 amino acids. V was cut by 2 bases and J by 5 bases, with 25 bases left in between. In germline, CDR1 is DFQATT, CDR2 SNEGSKA (reference sequence).

This clonotype was detected ten times or more. This chain uses TRBV28 with TRBJ1-5, with 12 bases aligning to TRBD1. The CDR3 spans 16 residues. J lost 7 bases, V lost 1 base, and 5 bases had no gene match. Germline V gene lookup returns CDR1 MDHEN and CDR2 SYDVKM. The CDR3 DNA reads TGTGCCAGCAGTTTATTGGGACAGGGGGCACACCAGCCCCAGCATTTT. It is translated as CASSLLGQGAHQPQHF.

The rearrangement uses TRBV7-3 and TRBJ2-2; 9 bases are shared with TRBD2. The germline V gene encodes CDR1 SGHTA and CDR2 FQGTGA. The trim removed 0 bases at V and 5 bases at J, leaving 4 bases unmatched. This CDR3 contains 16 residues. In DNA, the CDR3 is TGTGCCAGCAGCTTAACGGCGGGAGGGGGAACCGGGGAGCTGTTTTTT. It is translated as CASSLTAGGGTGELFF. Looking up the rest from reference TRBV7-3 and TRBJ2-2 gives the full variable domain: GAGVSQTPSNKVTEKGKYVELRCDPISGHTALYWYRQSLGQGPEFLIYFQGTGAADDSGLPNDRFFAVRPEGSVSTLKIQRTERGDSAVYLCASSLTAGGGTGELFFGEGSRLTVL.

There are a few counts of this clonotype. The chain recombines TRBV2 with TRBJ1-1; TRBD1 might be the D (5 bases). Germline CDR1 reads SNHLY; CDR2 reads FYNNEI. The CDR3 totals 13 residues. Between the trimmed V and J ends, which lost 2 bases and 11 bases, there was a span of 15 bases. CDR3 sequence reads: CASSERTYTSAFF. The CDR3 DNA is TGTGCCAGCAGTGAACGGACATATACATCGGCTTTCTTT.

This chain's CDR3 is CASRRDRLYEQYF. Here the CDR3 DNA reads TGTGCCAGCAGACGGGACAGGCTCTACGAGCAGTACTTC. This rearrangement joins TRBV6-1 to TRBJ2-7; 8 nucleotides align to TRBD1. This CDR3 has 13 amino acids. The junction had 4 bases not matched to a gene; V was cut back by 6 bases and J by 3 bases. The V gene's germline CDR1 is MNHNS and CDR2 SASEGT.

This clonotype has a single count. The chain joins TRBV9 to TRBJ2-5; 7 bases map to TRBD1. Looked up from germline, CDR1 is SGDLS and CDR2 is YYNGEE. Losses at the gene ends were 3 bases for V and 3 bases for J; bases not matched to a gene: 8. CDR3 length: 15 residues. The CDR3 protein is CASSASGTAKETQYF. The DNA for the CDR3 is TGTGCCAGCAGCGCCAGTGGGACAGCAAAAGAGACCCAGTACTTC.

In regard to this clonotype: At one boundary the junction diverges from the germline segment, which might be a read error. The rearrangement uses TRBV5-8 and TRBJ2-5; 12 positions match TRBD2. CDR1 and CDR2 (germline): SGHTS, YDEGEE. The CDR3 runs to 16 residues. The CDR3 loop reads CASGLGLAGGQETQYF. The CDR3 DNA reads as TGTGCCAGCGGCTTGGGACTAGCGGGCGGACAAGAGACCCAGTACTTC.

This clonotype was recorded at least ten times. The chain's CDR3 is CSARGGTSGSTMETQYF. As DNA, the CDR3 is TGCAGTGCTAGAGGGGGGACTAGCGGGAGTACGATGGAGACCCAGTACTTC. The chain combines TRBV20-1 with TRBJ2-5; 14 bases map to TRBD2. This CDR3 has 17 amino acids. Germline V gene data show CDR1 as DFQATT and CDR2 as SNEGSKA (reference sequence). V dropped 1 base and J dropped 5; count of bases not matched to a gene: 9.

This chain connects TRBV7-3 to TRBJ2-1; 7 positions match TRBD2. Germline values: CDR1 SGHTA, CDR2 FQGTGA. The CDR3 is 16 residues long. V dropped 2 bases and J dropped 7; count of bases not matched to a gene: 11. The CDR3 loop is CASSLVGGSLGNEQFF. CDR3 sequence (DNA): TGTGCCAGCAGCTTAGTGGGCGGGAGTCTTGGTAATGAGCAGTTCTTC.

Ten or more counts support this clonotype. The chain carries TRBV11-2 and TRBJ2-7; perhaps TRBD2 as D (6 bases). The CDR3 totals 12 residues. V lost 3 bases and J 6 bases, leaving 9 bases between the germline ends. Germline V gene lookup returns CDR1 SGHAT and CDR2 FQNNGV. DNA for the CDR3: TGTGCCAGCAGCTTGACTAGTAGCGAGCAGTACTTC. It yields the protein CASSLTSSEQYF.

This clonotype was recorded once. The V call is TRBV9, the J call TRBJ2-1; D is uncertain. CDR3 size: 14 residues. The V gene lost 4 bases and the J gene lost 7 bases, with 15 bases spanning the gap. Germline V CDR1 and CDR2: SGDLS, YYNGEE. Here the CDR3 reads CASSTSLSANEQFF. In DNA form, the CDR3 reads TGTGCCAGCAGCACCAGTCTGTCGGCAAATGAGCAGTTCTTC.

This clonotype appeared a few times. This rearrangement joins TRBV2 to TRBJ1-3; TRBD1 aligns across 7 bases. V trimming: 4 bases; J trimming: 0 bases; junction bases outside the gene matches: 3. The germline CDR1 and CDR2 sequences are SNHLY and FYNNEI. The CDR3 contains 15 residues. The CDR3 DNA is TGTGCCAGCAGTGGGGACAGACTCTCTGGAAACACCATATATTTT. This translates into CASSGDRLSGNTIYF.

This clonotype has a count of ten or more. This sequence joins TRBV5-8 and TRBJ1-2, with no clear D. The V end was cut by 0 bases, the J end by 2 bases, with 8 bases between. This CDR3 has 14 amino acids. CDR1 and CDR2 (germline): SGHTS, YDEGEE. The CDR3 protein is CASSLDGGNYGYTF. The CDR3 bases are TGTGCCAGCAGCTTGGACGGCGGGAACTATGGCTACACCTTC.

The gene calls are TRBV28 and TRBJ2-7; 9 nucleotides line up with TRBD1. The J segment lost 6 bases and the V segment lost 3 bases, leaving 3 bases of the junction unmatched. The CDR3 is made up of 13 amino acids. Germline V gene sequence: CDR1 MDHEN, CDR2 SYDVKM. The CDR3 DNA reads TGTGCCAGCAGTTTTACAGGGGGCGGCGAGCAGTACTTC. As protein: CASSFTGGGEQYF.

The rearrangement joins TRBV19 to TRBJ1-5; TRBD1 is a possible D gene (6 bases). Germline V CDR1 and CDR2: LNHDA, SQIVND (reference sequence). The CDR3 length is 14 residues. Trimming pared 6 bases from V and 6 bases from J, leaving 15 bases between. DNA of the CDR3: TGTGCCAGTAGCTTCGACAGGATCACTCAGCCCCAGCATTTT. It yields the protein CASSFDRITQPQHF.

The table lists this clonotype with many counts. The chain has TRBV2 and TRBJ2-7; 13 bases align to TRBD2. The CDR3 loop spans 15 amino acids. J was trimmed by 9 bases and V by 5 bases; bases with no gene match: 10. Looked up from germline, CDR1 is SNHLY and CDR2 is FYNNEI. Written as DNA, the CDR3 is TGTGCCAGCAGTCAATTAGGACTAGCGGGAGATCGGCAGTACTTC. Translated: CASSQLGLAGDRQYF.

This clonotype was found a few times. The chain recombines TRBV11-2 with TRBJ1-4, with TRBD1 as a possible D gene (6 bases). The ends were cut back, 5 bases at V and 0 bases at J, with 19 bases in the middle. CDR1 SGHAT and CDR2 FQNNGV come from the germline V gene. The CDR3 is made up of 18 amino acids. The CDR3 loop is CASSPQGYGLATNEKLFF. The CDR3 bases are TGTGCCAGCAGCCCACAGGGATATGGCTTGGCAACTAATGAAAAACTGTTTTTT.

The V call is TRBV19, the J call TRBJ2-1; perhaps TRBD1 as D (6 bases). Germline V gene sequence: CDR1 LNHDA, CDR2 SQIVND (reference sequence). This CDR3 is built from 12 residues. V was pared by 5 bases and J by 13 bases, with 15 bases between. The CDR3 loop is CASSGPQGDQFF. DNA of the CDR3: TGTGCCAGTAGTGGACCACAGGGAGATCAGTTCTTC.

This clonotype was detected ten times or more. This chain links TRBV7-9 with TRBJ1-4; possible D gene TRBD1, 5 bases. Per germline, CDR1 SEHNR and CDR2 FQNEAQ (reference sequence). The CDR3 length is 16 residues. V lost 6 bases, J lost 0 bases, and 14 bases lay in between. As DNA, the CDR3 is TGTGCCAGCAGGCGCCTTACAGGTGCAACTAATGAAAAACTGTTTTTT. This gives the protein CASRRLTGATNEKLFF.

In this sample, this clonotype turned up many times. The gene calls are TRBV11-2 and TRBJ1-5; D remains unclear. V dropped 0 bases and J dropped 0 bases, with 9 bases sitting between them. This CDR3 has 16 amino acids. CDR1 is SGHAT, CDR2 FQNNGV, per germline. Here the CDR3 DNA reads TGTGCCAGCAGCTTAGATAACGGGAATAGCAATCAGCCCCAGCATTTT. This encodes CASSLDNGNSNQPQHF.

The chain carries TRBV4-1 and TRBJ2-7, with 10 bases fitting TRBD2. Trimming took 1 base from V and 3 from J; bases not matched to a gene: 3. The CDR3 totals 15 residues. CDR1 MGHRA and CDR2 YSYEKL come from the germline V gene. CDR3 sequence: CASSQASGSYYEQYF. In DNA form, the CDR3 reads TGCGCCAGCAGCCAAGCTAGCGGGAGCTACTACGAGCAGTACTTC.

This clonotype has just a few counts. This rearrangement joins TRBV28 to TRBJ2-4, with TRBD2 matching 7 bases. V lost 2 bases, J lost 1 base, and 2 bases stayed unmatched. Germline lookup yields CDR1 MDHEN and CDR2 SYDVKM. CDR3 length: 15 amino acids. The CDR3 sequence: CASSLGGGAKNIQYF. Here the CDR3 DNA reads TGTGCCAGCAGTTTAGGGGGGGGGGCCAAAAACATTCAGTACTTC.

This clonotype was seen only a few times. Relative to the germline gene, one junction end is altered; a read error may explain this. This CDR3 is CSVQTSGTFERYF. The CDR3 nucleotides are TGCAGCGTGCAGACTAGCGGGACTTTCGAGCGGTACTTC. The chain couples TRBV29-1 to TRBJ2-7; TRBD2 agrees at 11 bases. The CDR3 extends over 13 amino acids. Germline V gene data show CDR1 as SQVTM and CDR2 as ANQGSEA.

In its sample, this clonotype was seen many times. This chain links TRBV6-5 with TRBJ1-1; maybe TRBD1 (6 bases). CDR1 is MNHEY and CDR2 is SVGAGI in the germline V gene. V dropped 0 bases and J dropped 0 bases, with 11 bases sitting between them. CDR3 size: 16 residues. In nucleotides, the CDR3 is TGTGCCAGCAGTTACTCCGGGGGGCCGTTGAACACTGAAGCTTTCTTT. Translated: CASSYSGGPLNTEAFF.

This clonotype has only a few counts. The chain uses TRBV6-1 and TRBJ2-5; no clear D gene. CDR1 and CDR2 (germline): MNHNS, SASEGT. The CDR3 totals 12 residues. V lost 6 bases to trimming and J lost 4 bases, with 9 bases between them. The CDR3 is CASRATLETQYF. DNA for the CDR3: TGTGCCAGCAGAGCTACCCTAGAGACCCAGTACTTC.

This clonotype qualifies as medium-sized. This chain connects TRBV28 to TRBJ2-1; 8 bases align to TRBD2. CDR1 is MDHEN, CDR2 SYDVKM, per germline. The CDR3 has 15 residues. The V and J ends lost 5 bases and 1 base, in that order; junction bases with no gene match: 4. This CDR3 reads CASSQRESSYNEQFF. The CDR3 DNA reads as TGTGCCAGCAGTCAGCGGGAGTCGTCCTACAATGAGCAGTTCTTC.

V is TRBV5-1 and J is TRBJ2-2; TRBD1 agrees at 9 bases. This CDR3 is 15 amino acids long. Germline CDR1 SGHRS, CDR2 YFSETQ. Unmatched junction bases numbered 6, after V lost 2 bases and J lost 7 bases. In DNA, the CDR3 is TGCGCCAGCAGCTTAACAGGGGGCCGGATCGGGGAGCTGTTTTTT. Its protein is CASSLTGGRIGELFF. Together with reference TRBV5-1 and TRBJ2-2, the CDR3 gives the full variable domain: KAGVTQTPRYLIKTRGQQVTLSCSPISGHRSVSWYQQTPGQGLQFLFEYFSETQRNKGNFPGRFSGRQFSNSRSEMNVSTLELGDSALYLCASSLTGGRIGELFFGEGSRLTVL.

This clonotype was detected ten times or more. The J gene is TRBJ2-1, the V gene TRBV12-3 or TRBV12-4; 8 nucleotides line up with TRBD2. This CDR3 is 14 amino acids long. J gave up 6 bases and V 6 bases, and 7 bases lay outside the gene matches. The CDR3 DNA reads TGTGCCAGCAGGCCGGGGGCGGGGGGCAATGAGCAGTTCTTC. It translates to CASRPGAGGNEQFF.

This chain links TRBV20-1 with TRBJ2-5, with D perhaps given as TRBD1 or TRBD2 (5 bases each). V was shortened by 1 base and J by 4 bases, with 13 bases between the two germline ends. Per germline, CDR1 DFQATT and CDR2 SNEGSKA (reference sequence). CDR3 length: 14 residues. CDR3 nucleotide sequence: TGCAGTGCTAGAGGAAGGGACGGGACAGAGACCCAGTACTTC. It yields the protein CSARGRDGTETQYF.

This clonotype was recorded a few times. The chain recombines TRBV5-4 with TRBJ2-7, with 7 bases lining up with TRBD2. Germline V gene lookup returns CDR1 SGHNT and CDR2 YYREEE (reference sequence). This CDR3 is built from 17 residues. V lost 4 bases to trimming and J lost 0 bases; unmatched junction nucleotides: 13. CDR3 bases: TGTGCCAGCAGCCTGTCCCTGGGCTCTAGCGGCTCCTACGAGCAGTACTTC. Amino acids: CASSLSLGSSGSYEQYF.

This clonotype came up a few times. This chain joins TRBV3-1 and TRBJ2-3, with D hard to call. This CDR3 comprises 13 residues. V lost 3 bases, J lost 5 bases, and 9 bases lay in between. Germline values: CDR1 LGHDT, CDR2 YNNKEL (reference sequence). The DNA of the CDR3 is TGTGCCAGCAGCCAGCAACTCTTAGATACGCAGTATTTT. It translates to CASSQQLLDTQYF.

In its sample, this clonotype was seen a few times. The chain employs TRBV7-6 and TRBJ2-3, with D unclear. V shed 2 bases and J shed 4 bases, with 13 bases lying between them. Germline V gives CDR1 SGHVS, CDR2 FNYEAQ. The length of the CDR3 is 15 residues. CDR3 nucleotide sequence: TGTGCCAGCAGCTTATACGGCGGCCCCGCAGATACGCAGTATTTT. It yields the protein CASSLYGGPADTQYF.